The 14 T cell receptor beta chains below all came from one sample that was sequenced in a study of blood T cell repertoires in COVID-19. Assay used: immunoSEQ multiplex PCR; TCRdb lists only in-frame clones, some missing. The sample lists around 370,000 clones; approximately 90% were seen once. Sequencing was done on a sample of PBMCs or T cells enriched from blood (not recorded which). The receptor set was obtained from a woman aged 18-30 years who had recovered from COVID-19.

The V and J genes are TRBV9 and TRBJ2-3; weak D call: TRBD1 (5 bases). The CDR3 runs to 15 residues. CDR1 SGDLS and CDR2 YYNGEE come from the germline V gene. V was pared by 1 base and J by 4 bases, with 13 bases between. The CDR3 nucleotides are TGTGCCAGCAGCGTAAAAGGCAGGGTCGCAGATACGCAGTATTTT. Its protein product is CASSVKGRVADTQYF.

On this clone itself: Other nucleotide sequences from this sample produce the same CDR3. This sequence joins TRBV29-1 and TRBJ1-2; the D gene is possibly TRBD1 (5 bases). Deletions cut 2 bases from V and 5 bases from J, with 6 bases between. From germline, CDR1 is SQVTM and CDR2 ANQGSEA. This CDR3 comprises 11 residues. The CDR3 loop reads CSVETGYGYTF. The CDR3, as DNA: TGCAGCGTTGAAACAGGATATGGCTACACCTTC.

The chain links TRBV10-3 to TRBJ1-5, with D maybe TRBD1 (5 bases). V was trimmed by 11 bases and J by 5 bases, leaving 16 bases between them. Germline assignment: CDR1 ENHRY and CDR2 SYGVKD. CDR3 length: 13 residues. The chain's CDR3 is CASTGHGDQPQHF. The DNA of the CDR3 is TGTGCCTCAACAGGCCATGGAGATCAGCCCCAGCATTTT.

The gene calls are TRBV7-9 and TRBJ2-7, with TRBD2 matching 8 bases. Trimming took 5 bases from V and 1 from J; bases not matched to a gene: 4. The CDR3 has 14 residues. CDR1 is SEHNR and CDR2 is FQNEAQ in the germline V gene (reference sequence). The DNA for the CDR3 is TGTGCCAGCAGCACGCGGGGGGATTCCTACGAGCAGTACTTC. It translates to CASSTRGDSYEQYF.

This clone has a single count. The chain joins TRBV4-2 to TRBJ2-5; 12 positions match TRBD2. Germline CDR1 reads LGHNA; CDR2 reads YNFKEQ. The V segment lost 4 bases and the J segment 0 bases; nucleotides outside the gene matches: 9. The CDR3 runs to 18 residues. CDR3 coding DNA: TGTGCCAGCAGCCCGACTAGCGGGGGTATCGGGTACCAAGAGACCCAGTACTTC. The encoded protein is CASSPTSGGIGYQETQYF.

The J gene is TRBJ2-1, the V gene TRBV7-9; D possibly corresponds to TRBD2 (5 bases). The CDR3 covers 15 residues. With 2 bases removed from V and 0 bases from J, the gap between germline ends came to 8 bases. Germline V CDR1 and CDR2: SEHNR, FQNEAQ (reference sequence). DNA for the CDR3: TGTGCCAGCAGCTTATTAGGGAGCTCCTACAATGAGCAGTTCTTC. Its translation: CASSLLGSSYNEQFF.

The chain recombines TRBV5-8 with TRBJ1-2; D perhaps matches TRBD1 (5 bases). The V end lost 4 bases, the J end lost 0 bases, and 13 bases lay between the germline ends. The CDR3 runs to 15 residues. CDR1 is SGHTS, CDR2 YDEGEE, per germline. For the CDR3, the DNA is TGTGCCAGCAGCCTGGCGGGACTAGCTAACTATGGCTACACCTTC. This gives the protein CASSLAGLANYGYTF.

CDR3: CASSPPLGERYGYTF. The CDR3 nucleotides read TGTGCCAGCAGCCCCCCTTTGGGAGAGCGCTATGGCTACACCTTC. V usage is TRBV7-9 and J usage is TRBJ1-2; D is undetermined. This CDR3 has 15 amino acids. With 5 bases removed from V and 4 bases from J, the gap between germline ends came to 17 bases. The germline CDR1 and CDR2 sequences are SEHNR and FQNEAQ (reference sequence). The full variable domain, completed using reference TRBV7-9 and TRBJ1-2, is DTGVSQNPRHKITKRGQNVTFRCDPISEHNRLYWYRQTLGQGPEFLTYFQNEAQLEKSRLLSDRFSAERPKGSFSTLEIQRTEQGDSAMYLCASSPPLGERYGYTFGSGTRLTVV.

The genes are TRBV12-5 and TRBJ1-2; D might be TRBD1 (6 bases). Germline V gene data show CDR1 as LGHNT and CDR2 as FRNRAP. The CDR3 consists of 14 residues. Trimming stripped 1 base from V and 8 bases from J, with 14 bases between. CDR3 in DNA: TGTGCTAGTGGTTTGGACCTTCAGGGGCTCGGCTACACCTTC. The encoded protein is CASGLDLQGLGYTF.

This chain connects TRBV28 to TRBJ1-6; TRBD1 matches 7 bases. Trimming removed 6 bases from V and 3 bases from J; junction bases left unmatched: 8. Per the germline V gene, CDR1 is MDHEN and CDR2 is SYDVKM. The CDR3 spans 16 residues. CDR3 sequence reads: CASSPRDSFYNSPLHF. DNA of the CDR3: TGTGCCAGCAGCCCCCGGGACAGCTTCTATAATTCACCCCTCCACTTT.

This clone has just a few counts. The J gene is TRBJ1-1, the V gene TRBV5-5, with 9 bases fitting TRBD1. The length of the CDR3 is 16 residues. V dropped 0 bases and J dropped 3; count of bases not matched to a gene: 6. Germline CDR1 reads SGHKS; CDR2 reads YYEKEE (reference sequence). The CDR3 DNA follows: TGTGCCAGCAGCTTGGGACAGGGGGTGTCAGACACTGAAGCTTTCTTT. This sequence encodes CASSLGQGVSDTEAFF.

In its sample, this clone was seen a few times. In nucleotides, the CDR3 is TGTGCCAGCAGCCAAGGGGCTCGAGAGGAAAAACTGTTTTTT. Encoded protein: CASSQGAREEKLFF. The chain is built from TRBV4-2 and TRBJ1-4; unclear D gene. In germline, CDR1 is LGHNA, CDR2 YNFKEQ. The CDR3 consists of 14 residues. V lost 1 base and J lost 8, with 11 bases in between.

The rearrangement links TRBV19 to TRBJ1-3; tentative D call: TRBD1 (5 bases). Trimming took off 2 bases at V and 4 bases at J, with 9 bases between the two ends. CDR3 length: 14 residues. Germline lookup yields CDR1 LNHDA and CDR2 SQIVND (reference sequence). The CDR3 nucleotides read TGTGCCAGTAGTATATCCCGACAGGGAAACACCATATATTTT. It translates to CASSISRQGNTIYF.

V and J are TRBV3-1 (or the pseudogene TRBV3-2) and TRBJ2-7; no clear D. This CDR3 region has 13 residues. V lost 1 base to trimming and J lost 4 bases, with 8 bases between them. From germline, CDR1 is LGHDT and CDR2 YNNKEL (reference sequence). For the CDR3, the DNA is TGTGCCAGCAGCCAAGTCTCCCTTTACGAGCAGTACTTC. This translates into CASSQVSLYEQYF.